The present T cell receptor beta chain was sequenced within a study of blood T cells in healthy people across ages. A sample-barcoded 5' primer and a J-beta primer mix were used in a second PCR of roughly 7 to 11 cycles. MiXCR, run by TCRdb on the 5' RACE reads, gives a single entry per CDR3 protein. Of about 650,000 distinct CDR3 sequences in the sample, approximately 31% are singletons; the top ten hold just over 15%. The germline V and J ends were trimmed by 5 bases and 3 bases, with 7 bases remaining between them. The CDR3 sequence is 12 residues long. The germline V gene has CDR1 SGHTA and CDR2 FQGNSA.

Sample: blood. The sequence derives from an elderly woman in good health. The chain carries TRBV7-2 and TRBJ1-2; no definite D call. The CDR3 loop reads CASSQAHYGYTF. CDR3 sequence (DNA): TGTGCCAGCAGCCAAGCGCACTATGGCTACACCTTC.